A single sample gave rise to the 6 T cell receptor beta chains below, sequenced in a study of breast tumors, draining lymph nodes, adjacent tissues. Axillary draining lymph nodes of breast cancer patients supplied the node samples. MiXCR, applied by TCRdb to the multiplex PCR reads, yields one record per CDR3 protein. The sample lists about 130,000 distinct CDR3 sequences, 21% seen once, with roughly 2.4% in the top ten. Input material: axillary lymph node tissue. These receptors were collected from a female donor with breast cancer. Some clones in this sample may be carry-over from other donors' samples.

V gene TRBV11-2 combines with J gene TRBJ2-1, with D perhaps TRBD2 (5 bases). Germline CDR1 and CDR2: SGHAT and FQNNGV. V was shortened by 5 bases and J by 6 bases, with 14 bases between the two germline ends. The CDR3 has 14 amino acids. The CDR3 bases are TGTGCCAGCAGCCTGACCGGGGTTGTCAATGAGCAGTTCTTC. It translates to CASSLTGVVNEQFF.

A remark on this clonotype: This may be a read error, as it is one base from a much larger clone. The chain is built from TRBV3-1 and TRBJ2-5, with 10 positions matching TRBD2. Trimming at V came to 1 base and at J to 4 bases, leaving 6 bases not matched to a gene. Germline CDR1 is LGHDT and CDR2 is YNNKEL (reference sequence). The length of the CDR3 is 16 residues. The CDR3 sequence is CASSQGLAGLRETQYF. CDR3 DNA: TGTGCCAGCAGCCAAGGACTAGCGGGCCTCAGAGAGACCCAGTACTTC.

Ten or more counts support this clonotype. V and J are TRBV7-3 and TRBJ2-3; 10 nucleotides agree with TRBD2. The trim removed 2 bases at V and 4 bases at J, leaving 0 bases unmatched. This CDR3 spans 14 amino acids. Per germline, CDR1 SGHTA and CDR2 FQGTGA. Here the CDR3 reads CASSLLAGADTQYF. CDR3 nucleotide sequence: TGTGCCAGCAGCTTACTAGCGGGAGCAGATACGCAGTATTTT.

The chain recombines TRBV20-1 with TRBJ1-4; D remains ambiguous. V lost 7 bases and J lost 8, with 20 bases in between. The CDR3 sequence is 14 residues long. Germline V gene sequence: CDR1 DFQATT, CDR2 SNEGSKA (reference sequence). As DNA, the CDR3 is TGCAGTGTTACAGACCCATACAATGGCGAAAAACTGTTTTTT. This gives the protein CSVTDPYNGEKLFF.

This clonotype was counted a single time. The gene calls are TRBV12-3 or TRBV12-4 and TRBJ2-5; TRBD1 is a possible D gene (6 bases). CDR3 length: 13 residues. The ends were cut back, 5 bases at V and 5 bases at J, with 12 bases in the middle. The DNA of the CDR3 is TGTGCCAGCAGTAAACAGGGTTACGAGACCCAGTACTTC. This gives the protein CASSKQGYETQYF.

This clonotype was observed many times. Here the CDR3 DNA reads TGCAGTGCTAGTTCCACAACATCGGGAGAAGAGACCCAGTACTTC. Residues: CSASSTTSGEETQYF. The chain couples TRBV20-1 to TRBJ2-5; D possibly corresponds to TRBD2 (6 bases). The V and J ends lost 3 bases and 3 bases respectively, with 17 bases between them. CDR3 length: 15 residues. CDR1 and CDR2 from the germline V gene are DFQATT and SNEGSKA (reference sequence).